In this sample, the clone carrying this TCR beta chain turned up a few times. Its target is unknown. TCRdb processed the 5' RACE reads anew with MiXCR; each CDR3 protein has one entry. The table records some 790,000 distinct CDR3 sequences, about 20% of them present only once. CDR1 is SQVTM, CDR2 ANQGSEA, per germline. Trimming pared 5 bases from V and 4 bases from J, leaving 20 bases between. The CDR3 extends over 15 amino acids. The data stem from a study of identical twins. Study outcomes and limitations: Twins shared beta out-of-frame sequences in excess, but this excess was weaker.

These data were also filed under a second study, of T cells expressing NK-cell markers. Per that paper: Sorted CD3+CD56-NKG2C+, CD3+CD56+NKG2C+ and CD3+CD56+NKG2C- T cells supplied the TCR beta repertoires.

This sequence was found in a woman aged 18-35 years in good health. Sequenced: PBMCs. This chain connects TRBV29-1 to TRBJ1-1; D gene ambiguous. The CDR3 region is CSVPGLSKGGTEAFF. CDR3 nucleotide sequence: TGCAGCGTTCCGGGATTATCTAAGGGCGGCACTGAAGCTTTCTTT.